This T cell receptor (beta chain) came from a study of blood T cell repertoires in COVID-19. Study overall: Spain, Italy and the United States supplied samples that represented acute and convalescent COVID-19.

Per the authors' pipeline: Amplification from reference gene primers served as the basis for estimated nucleated cell counts. The table came from immunoSEQ multiplex PCR; TCRdb's copy has only in-frame clones and leaves some out. V and J calls and clone size are those listed in that table; D and trimming were worked out from the DNA. The sample carries roughly 180,000 clones, 94% recorded once. This CDR3 spans 15 amino acids. The chain is built from TRBV21-1 and TRBJ1-4. TRBV21-1 constitutes a pseudogene. Sequencing was performed on peripheral blood. This TCR derives from a man aged 25-45 years with COVID-19, enrolled during active disease. This CDR3 reads CASSKRTYSTEKLFF. CDR3 nucleotide sequence: TGTGCCAGCAGCAAAAGAACTTACTCCACCGAAAAACTGTTTTTT.